This passage covers 31 T cell receptor beta chains from one sample sequenced in a study of CD8 T cells in Susac syndrome. Random hexamers were used to reverse transcribe an amount of about 0.5 to 1 ug RNA. TCRdb recomputed calls from the immunoSEQ multiplex PCR reads with MiXCR, one row per CDR3 protein. The profile shows around 280,000 distinct CDR3 sequences, approximately 85% of them singletons. Sequencing input: CD8+ T cells from PBMCs. The receptors shown here come from a human donor with multiple sclerosis.

This clonotype was found once. The rearrangement links TRBV12-3 or TRBV12-4 to TRBJ2-7; 14 bases line up with TRBD2. The V gene end was trimmed by 5 bases and the J gene end by 2 bases; junction bases not matched to a gene: 5. This CDR3 spans 16 amino acids. The CDR3 spells CASSGTSGRSAYEQYF. For the CDR3, the DNA is TGTGCCAGCAGTGGGACTAGCGGGAGATCGGCCTACGAGCAGTACTTC.

V is TRBV5-4 and J is TRBJ2-1; 14 bases agree with TRBD2. CDR3 size: 15 residues. Germline V CDR1 and CDR2: SGHNT, YYREEE (reference sequence). J gave up 8 bases and V 6 bases, and 7 bases lay outside the gene matches. The CDR3: CASTSGTSGSYEQFF. CDR3 DNA sequence: TGTGCCAGCACCTCCGGGACTAGCGGGAGTTATGAGCAGTTCTTC.

CDR3 in DNA: TGCGCCAGCAGTGATGGGGTCGGAGGGAACACTGAAGCTTTCTTT. This translates into CASSDGVGGNTEAFF. The chain combines TRBV10-1 with TRBJ1-1; no clear D. V shed 3 bases and J shed 1 base, with 12 bases lying between them. Germline V lookup: CDR1 WNHNN, CDR2 SYGVQD (reference sequence). This CDR3 is 15 amino acids long.

The chain recombines TRBV15 with TRBJ1-1; no reliable D call. Trimming cost V 0 bases and J 0 bases, with 8 bases left between them. Germline loops: CDR1 LNHNV, CDR2 YYDKDF (reference sequence). The CDR3 runs to 15 residues. The CDR3 nucleotides read TGTGCCACCAGCAGAGACCGGACCGTGAACACTGAAGCTTTCTTT. Residues: CATSRDRTVNTEAFF.

This chain links TRBV5-1 with TRBJ1-2; D may be TRBD1 (5 bases). The CDR3 extends over 15 amino acids. Trimming shortened V by 0 bases and J by 4 bases, and 13 bases separated the two germline ends. Germline V gives CDR1 SGHRS, CDR2 YFSETQ. The CDR3 here is CASSLALRDVYGYTF. The CDR3 DNA reads as TGCGCCAGCAGCTTGGCCCTTCGGGACGTCTATGGCTACACCTTC.

The rearrangement joins TRBV27 to TRBJ2-7; no firm D call. V was pared by 6 bases and J by 9 bases, with 9 bases between. This CDR3 spans 10 amino acids. CDR1 and CDR2 (germline): MNHEY, SMNVEV (reference sequence). CDR3 nucleotides: TGTGCCAGCAGGGGGTTCGTGCAGTACTTC. Translating it yields CASRGFVQYF.

The chain combines TRBV6-1 with TRBJ2-1, with 11 nucleotides matching TRBD2. The CDR3 sequence is 15 residues long. The germline CDR1 and CDR2 sequences are MNHNS and SASEGT. With 5 bases clipped from V and 5 bases from J, the junction kept 5 bases outside the gene matches. In DNA, the CDR3 is TGTGCCAGCAGTACGGGACTAGCGGACAACAATGAGCAGTTCTTC. This encodes CASSTGLADNNEQFF.

As to this clonotype: The junction does not match germline at one end; this may be a read error. The chain uses TRBV6-1 and TRBJ2-7, with TRBD2 identical over 7 bases. CDR1 is MNHNS, CDR2 SASEGT, per germline. The CDR3 contains 16 residues. CDR3: CASGEVVRDYNDEQYF. In DNA form, the CDR3 reads TGTGCCAGCGGTGAAGTTGTCAGGGACTACAACGACGAGCAGTACTTC.

This clonotype was detected only once. The V and J genes are TRBV28 and TRBJ1-2, with 8 bases aligning to TRBD1. Germline V gene sequence: CDR1 MDHEN, CDR2 SYDVKM. The length of the CDR3 is 17 residues. V shed 1 base, J shed 6 bases, and the junction held 13 bases outside the gene matches. The CDR3 DNA is TGTGCCAGCAGTTTATTGGCAGGGGGCCGCGGGGGTGATGGCTACACCTTC. Protein product: CASSLLAGGRGGDGYTF.

The rearrangement uses TRBV5-4 and TRBJ2-1; 11 bases agree with TRBD1. The germline V gene has CDR1 SGHNT and CDR2 YYREEE (reference sequence). This CDR3 is built from 16 residues. V was pared by 1 base and J by 3 bases, with 3 bases of the junction left unmatched. The CDR3 DNA sequence: TGTGCCAGCAGCTTGTACGGGACAGGGGGCTACAATGAGCAGTTCTTC. Translated: CASSLYGTGGYNEQFF.

This clonotype was seen only a few times. DNA for the CDR3: TGTGCCAGCAGCCCTACGGTAGGGGGCGACTACACTGAAGCTTTCTTT. This codes for CASSPTVGGDYTEAFF. The V gene is TRBV7-9, the J gene TRBJ1-1; 7 nucleotides line up with TRBD1. The CDR3 is 16 amino acids. V lost 5 bases, J lost 3 bases, and 12 bases stayed unmatched. Germline CDR1 SEHNR, CDR2 FQNEAQ (reference sequence).

The V and J genes are TRBV12-3 or TRBV12-4 and TRBJ2-3, with TRBD2 as a possible D gene (6 bases). Trimming cost V 3 bases and J 3 bases, with 10 bases left between them. This CDR3 has 14 residues. In nucleotides, the CDR3 is TGTGCCAGCAGTTTGCGGGGCTGGACAGATACGCAGTATTTT. Its translation is CASSLRGWTDTQYF.

The chain combines TRBV9 with TRBJ2-1; the match to TRBD2 covers 10 bases. The junction had 5 bases not matched to a gene; V was cut back by 7 bases and J by 7 bases. The length of the CDR3 is 13 residues. Germline CDR1 is SGDLS and CDR2 is YYNGEE. In nucleotides, the CDR3 is TGTGCCAGCGGGGCTAGCGGGAGTAATGAGCAGTTCTTC. It translates to CASGASGSNEQFF.

The genes are TRBV15 and TRBJ2-3; maybe TRBD2 (6 bases). Germline V gene sequence: CDR1 LNHNV, CDR2 YYDKDF (reference sequence). The ends were cut back, 0 bases at V and 0 bases at J, with 10 bases in the middle. The CDR3 has 16 amino acids. CDR3 in DNA: TGTGCCACCAGCAGAGATCCGGAGGGGAGCACAGATACGCAGTATTTT. As protein: CATSRDPEGSTDTQYF.

This clonotype showed up just a few times. The chain carries TRBV6-5 and TRBJ2-2; 8 bases fit TRBD1. Germline loops: CDR1 MNHEY, CDR2 SVGAGI. V dropped 5 bases and J dropped 8; count of bases not matched to a gene: 4. The CDR3 loop spans 13 amino acids. The CDR3 is CASSPGTGGELFF. For the CDR3, the DNA is TGTGCCAGCAGTCCCGGGACAGGAGGGGAGCTGTTTTTT.

The rearrangement joins TRBV25-1 to TRBJ1-1; D is ambiguous. Germline V gene sequence: CDR1 MGHDK, CDR2 SYGVNS. This CDR3 region has 15 residues. V was pared by 1 base and J by 2 bases, with 11 bases between. In DNA, the CDR3 is TGTGCCAGCAGTGAATGGCGCGAAGGAAACACTGAAGCTTTCTTT. The encoded protein is CASSEWREGNTEAFF.

V is TRBV6-1 and J is TRBJ1-2, with D maybe TRBD1 (6 bases). This CDR3 is 17 amino acids long. Germline assignment: CDR1 MNHNS and CDR2 SASEGT. V dropped 10 bases and J dropped 8 bases, with 32 bases sitting between them. The CDR3 nucleotides are TGTGCCACTTTTCAGGGGCGTAACAGGGTGGAAGTTGGGGGCTACACCTTC. Its translation: CATFQGRNRVEVGGYTF.

The CDR3 DNA sequence: TGTGCCAGCAGCTTGACAGAACCTGAAGCTTTCTTT. Translated, it gives CASSLTEPEAFF. V gene TRBV7-9 combines with J gene TRBJ1-1; perhaps TRBD1 as D (5 bases). This CDR3 has 12 residues. Germline values: CDR1 SEHNR, CDR2 FQNEAQ (reference sequence). The V end was cut by 3 bases, the J end by 6 bases, with 8 bases between.

As to this clonotype: Mismatch with germline at one junction end may stem from a read error. The chain recombines TRBV28 with TRBJ1-5, with D possibly matching TRBD1 (6 bases). The V gene's germline CDR1 is MDHEN and CDR2 SYDVKM. The length of the CDR3 is 15 residues. For the CDR3, the DNA is TGTGCCAGCAGTTGGGGGCAGACTAGCTATCAGCCCCAGCATTTT. This translates into CASSWGQTSYQPQHF.

The genes are TRBV6-5 and TRBJ2-7; perhaps D is TRBD1 or TRBD2 (5 bases each). Germline V gene sequence: CDR1 MNHEY, CDR2 SVGAGI. This CDR3 is 15 amino acids long. The V end lost 6 bases, the J end lost 2 bases, and 17 bases lay between the germline ends. CDR3 in amino acids: CASSPTQGVAYEQYF. Written as DNA, the CDR3 is TGTGCCAGCAGCCCCACCCAGGGAGTGGCCTACGAGCAGTACTTC.

The CDR3 sequence is CASSSRDSYNEQFF. CDR3 coding DNA: TGTGCCAGCAGCTCCCGGGACAGTTACAATGAGCAGTTCTTC. This sequence joins TRBV9 and TRBJ2-1, with 7 bases fitting TRBD1. Trimming cost V 4 bases and J 4 bases; bases outside gene matches: 5. The CDR3 has 14 amino acids. Germline assignment: CDR1 SGDLS and CDR2 YYNGEE.

The gene calls are TRBV30 and TRBJ2-2, with D uncertain. Germline CDR1 is GTSNPN and CDR2 is SVGIG (reference sequence). V lost 2 bases and J 0 bases, leaving 7 bases between the germline ends. The CDR3 consists of 14 residues. The CDR3 spells CAWSWLTNTGELFF. CDR3 nucleotides: TGTGCCTGGAGTTGGTTGACGAACACCGGGGAGCTGTTTTTT.

The chain is built from TRBV27 and TRBJ2-7; no reliable D call. V lost 5 bases to trimming and J lost 7 bases, with 18 bases between them. The germline V gene encodes CDR1 MNHEY and CDR2 SMNVEV (reference sequence). This CDR3 has 14 amino acids. The CDR3 DNA reads TGTGCCAGCAGTGTGCGACCCTCAAGAGGAGAGCAGTACTTC. This encodes CASSVRPSRGEQYF.

The chain carries TRBV27 and TRBJ2-7; D gene ambiguous. Per germline, CDR1 MNHEY and CDR2 SMNVEV (reference sequence). Deletions cut 3 bases from V and 2 bases from J, with 11 bases between. This CDR3 is built from 14 residues. CDR3 DNA sequence: TGTGCCAGCAGTTTCATCGGTGGGCCCTACGAGCAGTACTTC. Translating it yields CASSFIGGPYEQYF.

V is TRBV18 and J is TRBJ1-5; TRBD1 matches 9 bases. There are 14 residues in the CDR3. The J segment lost 3 bases and the V segment lost 9 bases, leaving 6 bases of the junction unmatched. The V gene's germline CDR1 is KGHSH and CDR2 LQKENI. The CDR3: CARTDRGNNQPQHF. CDR3 nucleotide sequence: TGTGCCAGGACCGACAGGGGGAACAATCAGCCCCAGCATTTT.

Only a few counts were recorded for this clonotype. The chain couples TRBV7-8 to TRBJ2-7; TRBD2 aligns across 9 bases. The germline gives CDR1 SGHVS, CDR2 FQNEAQ. The CDR3 length is 14 residues. With V trimmed by 5 bases and J by 5 bases, 7 bases remained unmatched. CDR3 coding DNA: TGTGCCAGCAGCCCGAGCGGGAGGACCAACGAGCAGTACTTC. Translating it yields CASSPSGRTNEQYF.

The CDR3 reads CAWSVDRSYEQFF. The CDR3 DNA reads as TGTGCCTGGAGTGTGGACAGGAGTTACGAGCAGTTCTTC. The chain is built from TRBV30 and TRBJ2-1; 7 nucleotides line up with TRBD1. Germline trimming cut 0 bases from V and 10 bases from J; bases unmatched to any gene: 6. CDR3 size: 13 residues. The germline gives CDR1 GTSNPN, CDR2 SVGIG (reference sequence).

This chain connects TRBV5-6 to TRBJ2-7, with no clear D. This CDR3 contains 14 residues. CDR1 and CDR2 from the germline V gene are SGHDT and YYEEEE. Deletions cut 1 base from V and 3 bases from J, with 11 bases between. CDR3 in amino acids: CASSLRSVSYEQYF. As DNA, the CDR3 is TGTGCCAGCAGCTTGAGAAGCGTAAGCTACGAGCAGTACTTC.

The genes are TRBV2 and TRBJ2-2; unclear D gene. V was pared by 6 bases and J by 6 bases, with 8 bases between. Germline CDR1 reads SNHLY; CDR2 reads FYNNEI. The CDR3 loop spans 12 amino acids. The CDR3 loop is CASSKRAGELFF. In DNA form, the CDR3 reads TGTGCCAGCAGCAAAAGAGCCGGGGAGCTGTTTTTT.

This rearrangement joins TRBV20-1 to TRBJ2-5; tentative D call: TRBD2 (6 bases). This CDR3 spans 13 amino acids. Germline CDR1 DFQATT, CDR2 SNEGSKA (reference sequence). The CDR3 region is CRTRGIFQETQYF. As DNA, the CDR3 is TGCAGGACTAGAGGCATTTTCCAAGAGACCCAGTACTTC.

The table lists this clonotype with a few counts. CDR3 residues: CASSYSKKGQGNEQFF. The CDR3 DNA reads as TGTGCCAGCAGTTACTCGAAAAAGGGCCAGGGGAATGAGCAGTTCTTC. The genes are TRBV6-5 and TRBJ2-1, with D possibly being TRBD1 (6 bases). The ends were cut back, 0 bases at V and 7 bases at J, with 16 bases in the middle. Germline assignment: CDR1 MNHEY and CDR2 SVGAGI. The CDR3 covers 16 residues.